A single sample gave rise to the 10 T cell receptor beta chains below, sequenced in a study of early T cells in non-severe SARS-CoV-2 infection. MiXCR, run by TCRdb on the 5' RACE reads, gives a single entry per CDR3 protein. This table holds roughly 35,000 distinct CDR3 sequences, 3.9% found once. Input material: whole blood. These receptors were collected from an adult who was a healthcare worker with PCR-confirmed SARS-CoV-2 infection or an uninfected control (not recorded which).

This clonotype was recorded many times. The chain couples TRBV12-3 or TRBV12-4 to TRBJ2-7, with D tentatively TRBD1 (6 bases). Between the trimmed V and J ends, which lost 7 bases and 0 bases, there was a span of 10 bases. The CDR3 consists of 13 residues. This CDR3 reads CASTDRHSYEQYF. The CDR3, as DNA: TGTGCCAGCACAGACAGGCACTCCTACGAGCAGTACTTC.

This clonotype was counted ten times or more. The chain links TRBV6-1 to TRBJ1-5; TRBD1 aligns across 10 bases. This CDR3 spans 17 amino acids. Germline V gene sequence: CDR1 MNHNS, CDR2 SASEGT. J was trimmed by 0 bases and V by 5 bases; bases with no gene match: 7. As DNA, the CDR3 is TGTGCCAGCAGTCGGGGACAGGGGCTTTCTAGCAATCAGCCCCAGCATTTT. Translation gives CASSRGQGLSSNQPQHF.

In its sample, this clonotype was seen many times. This rearrangement joins TRBV5-1 to TRBJ1-1; D is undetermined. This CDR3 comprises 14 residues. V was cut by 4 bases and J by 5 bases, with 15 bases left in between. Germline assignment: CDR1 SGHRS and CDR2 YFSETQ. The CDR3 reads CASSPTLPVTEAFF. The DNA of the CDR3 is TGCGCCAGCAGCCCAACCTTGCCAGTTACTGAAGCTTTCTTT.

This clonotype was seen only a few times. The rearrangement links TRBV2 to TRBJ2-5, with 12 nucleotides matching TRBD2. Trimming removed 11 bases from V and 3 bases from J; junction bases left unmatched: 13. The CDR3 has 16 amino acids. Per the germline V gene, CDR1 is SNHLY and CDR2 is FYNNEI. CDR3 in DNA: TGTGCCCGGATGAACCCGACTAGCGGGAGTAAAGAGACCCAGTACTTC. It codes for CARMNPTSGSKETQYF.

As concerns this clonotype: This could be a read error, since a much larger clone is one nucleotide away. The chain has TRBV29-1 and TRBJ2-7; 9 nucleotides match TRBD1. Germline V lookup: CDR1 SQVTM, CDR2 ANQGSEA. The CDR3 runs 15 residues. Germline trimming cut 6 bases from V and 6 bases from J; bases unmatched to any gene: 15. In DNA, the CDR3 is TGCAGCGTCGGACCGGGACAGGGACTGGATGGCGAGCAGTACTTC. Protein: CSVGPGQGLDGEQYF.

This clonotype was seen a handful of times. The gene calls are TRBV7-2 and TRBJ2-1; 13 bases agree with TRBD2. V was pared by 5 bases and J by 1 base, with 14 bases of the junction left unmatched. This CDR3 is 20 amino acids long. CDR1 and CDR2 from the germline V gene are SGHTA and FQGNSA. This CDR3 is CASSLRSLRTSGSSYNEQFF. The CDR3 bases are TGTGCCAGCAGCCTGAGATCCCTCCGGACTAGCGGGAGTTCCTACAATGAGCAGTTCTTC. The full variable domain, with the rest looked up from reference TRBV7-2 and TRBJ2-1, is GAGVSQSPSNKVTEKGKDVELRCDPISGHTALYWYRQSLGQGLEFLIYFQGNSAPDKSGLPSDRFSAERTGGSVSTLTIQRTQQEDSAVYLCASSLRSLRTSGSSYNEQFFGPGTRLTVL.

This clonotype was counted a few times. CDR3 DNA: TGCAGTGCTAGAGGCCTGATGGAGGCCGCTTTCTTT. Its translation is CSARGLMEAAFF. J is TRBJ1-1 and V is TRBV20-1; no clear D. CDR1 DFQATT and CDR2 SNEGSKA come from the germline V gene (reference sequence). There are 12 residues in the CDR3. Trimming stripped 1 base from V and 11 bases from J, with 14 bases between.

This clonotype was seen ten or more times. V is TRBV6-1 and J is TRBJ1-5; D is possibly TRBD1 (5 bases). V was pared by 4 bases and J by 3 bases, with 13 bases between. The CDR3 contains 15 residues. Germline assignment: CDR1 MNHNS and CDR2 SASEGT. For the CDR3, the DNA is TGTGCCAGCAGTGTGACAGCCGCTAACAATCAGCCCCAGCATTTT. Translated: CASSVTAANNQPQHF.

The table lists this clonotype with a few counts. The chain's CDR3 is CASSQGVGDYEQYV. The CDR3 DNA reads as TGTGCCAGCAGCCAAGGTGTGGGGGATTACGAGCAGTACGTC. The chain uses TRBV3-1 and TRBJ2-7; D could derive from TRBD1 or TRBD2 (5 bases each). Trimming shortened V by 1 base and J by 4 bases, and 11 bases separated the two germline ends. CDR1 and CDR2 (germline): LGHDT, YNNKEL (reference sequence). There are 14 residues in the CDR3.

This clonotype occurred a few times. J is TRBJ2-7 and V is TRBV28; 7 positions agree with TRBD1. Per the germline V gene, CDR1 is MDHEN and CDR2 is SYDVKM. Unmatched junction bases numbered 10, after V lost 7 bases and J lost 1 base. The CDR3 length is 15 residues. In DNA form, the CDR3 reads TGTGCCAGCACCCCACAGGGGCTGAGATCCTACGAGCAGTACTTC. This codes for CASTPQGLRSYEQYF.